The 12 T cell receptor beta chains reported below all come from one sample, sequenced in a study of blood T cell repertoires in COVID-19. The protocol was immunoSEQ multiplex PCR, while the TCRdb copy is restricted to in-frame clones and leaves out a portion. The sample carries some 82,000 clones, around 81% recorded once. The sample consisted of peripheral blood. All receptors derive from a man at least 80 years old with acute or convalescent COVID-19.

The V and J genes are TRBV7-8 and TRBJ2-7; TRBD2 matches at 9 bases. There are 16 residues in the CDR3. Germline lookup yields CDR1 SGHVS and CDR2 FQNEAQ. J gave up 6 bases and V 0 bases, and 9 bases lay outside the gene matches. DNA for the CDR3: TGTGCCAGCAGCTTAGCGATAAGCGGGAGGCCCTTCGAGCAGTACTTC. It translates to CASSLAISGRPFEQYF.

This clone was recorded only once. The CDR3 region has the DNA TGTGCCTGGATACGACTTACAGATACGCAGTATTTT. The encoded protein is CAWIRLTDTQYF. V is TRBV30 and J is TRBJ2-3; D is unclear. CDR1 and CDR2 from the germline V gene are GTSNPN and SVGIG (reference sequence). Trimming left V 4 bases short and J 3 bases short, with 8 bases between. CDR3 length: 12 residues.

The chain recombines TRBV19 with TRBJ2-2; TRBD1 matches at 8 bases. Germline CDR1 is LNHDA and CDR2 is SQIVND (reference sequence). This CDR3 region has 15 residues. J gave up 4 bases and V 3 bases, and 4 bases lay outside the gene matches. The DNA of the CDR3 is TGTGCCAGTAGTATCCCAGGGGGCCCCACCGGGGAGCTGTTTTTT. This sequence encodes CASSIPGGPTGELFF. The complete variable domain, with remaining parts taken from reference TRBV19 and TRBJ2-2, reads DGGITQSPKYLFRKEGQNVTLSCEQNLNHDAMYWYRQDPGQGLRLIYYSQIVNDFQKGDIAEGYSVSREKKESFPLTVTSAQKNPTAFYLCASSIPGGPTGELFFGEGSRLTVL.

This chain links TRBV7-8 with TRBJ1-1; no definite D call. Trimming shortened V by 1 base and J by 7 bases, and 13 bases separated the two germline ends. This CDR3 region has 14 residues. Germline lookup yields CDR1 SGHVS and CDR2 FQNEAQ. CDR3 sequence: CASSLGFSRNEAFF. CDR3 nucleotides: TGTGCCAGCAGCTTAGGGTTCTCGCGAAATGAAGCTTTCTTT.

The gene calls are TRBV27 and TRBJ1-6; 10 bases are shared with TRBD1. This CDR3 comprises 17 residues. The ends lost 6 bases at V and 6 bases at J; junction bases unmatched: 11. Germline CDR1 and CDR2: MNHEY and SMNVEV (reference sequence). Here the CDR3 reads CASSRNLRDRGNSPLHF. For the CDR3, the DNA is TGTGCCAGCAGCCGCAACCTAAGGGACAGGGGTAATTCACCCCTCCACTTT.

CDR3 sequence: CASRTVLSYEQYF. The CDR3 nucleotides are TGTGCCAGCCGGACAGTACTAAGCTACGAGCAGTACTTC. The V gene is TRBV27, the J gene TRBJ2-7, with D possibly matching TRBD1 (6 bases). The CDR3 extends over 13 amino acids. The germline V gene encodes CDR1 MNHEY and CDR2 SMNVEV (reference sequence). The V end was cut by 8 bases, the J end by 3 bases, with 14 bases between.

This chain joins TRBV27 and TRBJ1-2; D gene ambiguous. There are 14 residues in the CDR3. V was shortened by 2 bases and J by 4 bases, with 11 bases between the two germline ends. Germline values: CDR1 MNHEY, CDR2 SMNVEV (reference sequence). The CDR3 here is CASSLSRNTYGYTF. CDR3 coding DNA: TGTGCCAGCAGTTTAAGCAGGAACACCTATGGCTACACCTTC.

CDR3 in amino acids: CASSYYFRGDQPQHF. The CDR3 region has the DNA TGTGCCAGCAGCTACTACTTTCGCGGGGATCAGCCCCAGCATTTT. The chain joins TRBV7-2 to TRBJ1-5; no definite D call. Germline loops: CDR1 SGHTA, CDR2 FQGNSA. The CDR3 runs 15 residues. V gave up 4 bases and J gave up 5 bases, with 15 bases separating them.

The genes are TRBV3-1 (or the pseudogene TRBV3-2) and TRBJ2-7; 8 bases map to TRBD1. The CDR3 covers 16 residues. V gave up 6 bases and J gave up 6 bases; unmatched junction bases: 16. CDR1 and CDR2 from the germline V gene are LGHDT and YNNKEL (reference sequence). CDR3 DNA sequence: TGTGCCAGCAGACTCACCGGGACAGGTGGTGGAGGCGAGCAGTACTTC. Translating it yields CASRLTGTGGGGEQYF.

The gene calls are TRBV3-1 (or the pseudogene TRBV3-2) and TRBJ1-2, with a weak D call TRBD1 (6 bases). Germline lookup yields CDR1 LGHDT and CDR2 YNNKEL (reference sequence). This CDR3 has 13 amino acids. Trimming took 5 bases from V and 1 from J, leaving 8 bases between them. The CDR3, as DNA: TGTGCCAGCAGCGACAGGTTTAACTATGGCTACACCTTC. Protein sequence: CASSDRFNYGYTF.

CDR3 nucleotides: TGTGCCAGCAGTGGGCTAGACAGGACCTCCTACAATGAGCAGTTCTTC. It yields the protein CASSGLDRTSYNEQFF. The rearrangement links TRBV25-1 to TRBJ2-1, with a possible D match to TRBD1 (6 bases). Trimming left V 4 bases short and J 0 bases short, with 13 bases between. The CDR3 has 16 residues. Germline values: CDR1 MGHDK, CDR2 SYGVNS.

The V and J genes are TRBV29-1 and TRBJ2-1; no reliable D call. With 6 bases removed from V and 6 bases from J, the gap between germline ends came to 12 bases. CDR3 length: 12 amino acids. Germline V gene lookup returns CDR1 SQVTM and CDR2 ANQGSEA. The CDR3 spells CSVGIEVNEQFF. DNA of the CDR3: TGCAGCGTCGGTATAGAGGTCAATGAGCAGTTCTTC.